The rows below give T cell receptor beta chains drawn from one sample of a study of cytomegalovirus exposure and HLA in healthy donors. Profiled with immunoSEQ multiplex PCR; TCRdb holds only in-frame clones, not every one. The sample lists 110,000 or so clones, about 81% occurring once. The material sequenced was PBMCs. The receptors come from a woman aged 40 to 55 in good health and CMV-seropositive. CDR3s include the opening cysteine and the closing phenylalanine or tryptophan. D genes are given only for firm matches. Size is omitted from some rows. Given values are once, few, many or a class for expanded clones.

j_call d_call clone_size v_call cdr3_aa cdr3_nt
TRBJ1-1 NA once TRBV14 CASSQSLRVTEAFF TGTGCCAGCAGCCAGAGCTTGCGGGTCACTGAAGCTTTCTTT
TRBJ2-1 NA NA TRBV6-6 CASRLPGDEQFF TGTGCCAGCAGACTCCCAGGGGATGAGCAGTTCTTC
TRBJ2-1 TRBD2 NA TRBV15 CATSREPGLAGGRNEQFF TGTGCCACCAGCAGAGAACCGGGACTAGCGGGAGGGCGGAATGAGCAGTTCTTC
TRBJ2-7 TRBD1 once TRBV7-6 CASSPSGQSLYEQYF TGTGCCAGCAGCCCGTCGGGACAGAGCCTCTACGAGCAGTACTTC
TRBJ1-6 TRBD1 once TRBV9 CASSVDGTGNSPLHF TGTGCCAGCAGCGTAGACGGGACAGGGAACTCACCCCTCCACTTT
TRBJ1-1 NA NA TRBV29-1 CSVEQADTEAFF TGCAGCGTTGAACAGGCAGACACTGAAGCTTTCTTT
TRBJ2-5 NA NA TRBV9 CASSVAYGEETQYF TGTGCCAGCAGCGTAGCATACGGAGAGGAGACCCAGTACTTC
TRBJ2-4 TRBD1 NA TRBV7-2 CASTRQGANIQYF TGTGCCAGCACCCGACAGGGGGCAAACATTCAGTACTTC
TRBJ2-1 TRBD1 NA TRBV7-6 CASSLHRGMNEQFF TGTGCCAGCAGCTTGCACAGGGGTATGAATGAGCAGTTCTTC
TRBJ2-7 NA NA TRBV5-8 CASSLPGDSSYEQYF TGTGCCAGCAGCTTACCGGGGGACAGCTCCTACGAGCAGTACTTC
TRBJ1-4 TRBD1 NA TRBV5-4 CASSLVGDRGNEKLFF TGTGCCAGCAGCTTGGTGGGGGACAGGGGTAATGAAAAACTGTTTTTT
TRBJ2-3 TRBD1 NA TRBV7-3 CASSSQGAQDTQYF TGTGCCAGCAGCTCCCAGGGGGCGCAAGATACGCAGTATTTT
TRBJ2-1 NA NA TRBV7-2 CASSSRGATFNNEQFF TGTGCCAGCAGCTCCCGCGGGGCTACCTTTAACAATGAGCAGTTCTTC
TRBJ1-4 TRBD1 NA TRBV28 CASSTTGGTNEKLFF TGTGCCAGCAGCACGACAGGGGGAACTAATGAAAAACTGTTTTTT
TRBJ1-2 TRBD1 NA TRBV5-4 CASSLFSGQGAGYGYTF TGTGCCAGCAGCTTGTTCTCGGGACAGGGGGCTGGCTATGGCTACACCTTC
TRBJ1-2 NA NA TRBV30 CAWSAPPDSYGYTF TGTGCCTGGAGTGCCCCCCCCGATAGCTATGGCTACACCTTC
TRBJ2-1 NA NA TRBV9 CASSLGIDAGNEQFF TGTGCCAGCAGCCTAGGGATAGACGCGGGGAATGAGCAGTTCTTC
TRBJ2-1 TRBD1 NA TRBV10-3 CAIAPGQGTGDEQFF TGTGCCATCGCACCGGGACAGGGGACAGGCGATGAGCAGTTCTTC
TRBJ2-7 NA NA TRBV16 CASSPQPGSYEQYF TGTGCCAGCAGCCCCCAGCCGGGGTCCTACGAGCAGTACTTC
TRBJ1-6 NA NA TRBV5-6 CASSLGPSSNSPLHF TGTGCCAGCAGCTTGGGGCCCTCTTCCAATTCACCCCTCCACTTT
TRBJ2-7 TRBD1 NA TRBV4-3 CASSHYLGQGAYEQYF TGCGCCAGCAGCCATTACCTAGGACAGGGCGCCTACGAGCAGTACTTC
TRBJ2-1 TRBD2 NA TRBV5-6 CASSLLLAGRGEQFF TGTGCCAGCAGCTTGTTGCTAGCGGGGCGGGGTGAGCAGTTCTTC
TRBJ1-3 NA NA TRBV11-2 CASSLGYSGNTIYF TGTGCCAGCAGCTTAGGCTACTCTGGAAACACCATATATTTT
TRBJ2-6 TRBD1 few TRBV5-1 CASSRDRAGANVLTF TGCGCCAGCAGCCGGGACAGGGCTGGGGCCAACGTCCTGACTTTC
TRBJ2-3 NA NA TRBV7-3 CASSSSDTQYF TGTGCCAGCAGCTCGTCAGATACGCAGTATTTT
TRBJ2-2 NA NA TRBV5-1 CASSLDTSTGELFF TGCGCCAGCAGCTTGGACACCTCCACCGGGGAGCTGTTTTTT
TRBJ2-6 NA NA TRBV5-1 CASFPLAGATGANVLTF TGCGCCAGCTTCCCCCTCGCGGGGGCAACTGGGGCCAACGTCCTGACTTTC
TRBJ1-2 NA NA TRBV30 CAWSPGWGYSSYTF TGTGCCTGGAGTCCAGGGTGGGGTTATTCGAGCTACACCTTC
TRBJ1-1 NA NA TRBV15 CATSREGTTMNTEAFF TGTGCCACCAGCAGAGAAGGCACTACTATGAACACTGAAGCTTTCTTT
TRBJ1-4 NA NA TRBV12-5 CASGLGQNNEKLFF TGTGCTAGTGGTTTGGGACAGAATAATGAAAAACTGTTTTTT
TRBJ2-2 TRBD1 NA TRBV7-2 CASSPRTGGTGELFF TGTGCCAGCAGCCCCCGGACAGGGGGTACCGGGGAGCTGTTTTTT
TRBJ2-2 TRBD1 once TRBV7-3 CASSPTGGRTGELFF TGTGCCAGCAGCCCGACAGGGGGCCGAACCGGGGAGCTGTTTTTT
TRBJ1-6 NA NA TRBV10-3 CAVRPGNSPLHF TGTGCCGTCCGGCCCGGGAATTCACCCCTCCACTTT
TRBJ1-1 NA NA TRBV7-8 CASSLDTYTEAFF TGTGCCAGCAGCCTCGACACCTACACTGAAGCTTTCTTT
TRBJ1-3 NA few TRBV7-2 CASSLVSRSGNTIYF TGTGCCAGCAGCTTAGTGAGCCGCTCTGGAAACACCATATATTTT
TRBJ1-2 NA few TRBV25-1 CASPNGGANYGYTF TGTGCCAGCCCAAACGGGGGGGCGAACTATGGCTACACCTTC
TRBJ2-3 TRBD2 NA TRBV7-3 CASSLGLAETTDTQYF TGTGCCAGCAGCTTAGGGCTAGCGGAGACCACAGATACGCAGTATTTT
TRBJ2-7 TRBD2 NA TRBV28 CASSLWREVPYEQYF TGTGCCAGCAGTTTATGGCGGGAGGTACCCTACGAGCAGTACTTC
TRBJ2-2 NA NA TRBV9 CASSTSQVNTGELFF TGTGCCAGCAGCACGAGCCAAGTAAACACCGGGGAGCTGTTTTTT